The rows below give T cell receptor beta chains drawn from one sample of a study of Ad26.COV2.S vaccination and SARS-CoV-2 variants. Produced via immunoSEQ multiplex PCR; TCRdb's table is partial and in-frame only. Here the sample spans approximately 300,000 clones, roughly 80% being singletons. The specimen was peripheral blood, collected in a trial of Ad26.COV2.S vaccine versus placebo. These receptors came from a person aged 18 to 59 who received the Ad26.COV2.S COVID-19 vaccine or a placebo. The CDR3 runs from the conserved cysteine through the conserved F or W. Each record gives: V gene, J gene, CDR3 protein.

TRBV6-2/TRBV6-3	TRBJ2-1	CASSSDWDNEQFF
TRBV5-6	TRBJ1-2	CASSRLDPLTNYGYTF
TRBV4-2	TRBJ1-4	CASSPRERVHEKLFF
TRBV7-3	TRBJ1-1	CASSLSGGVSTEAFF
TRBV25-1	TRBJ2-5	CASSEWLFRGPETQYF
TRBV28	TRBJ1-5	CASSLTGQAYPFNQPQHF
TRBV5-6	TRBJ1-5	CASSLRPARGGQPQHF
TRBV6-5	TRBJ1-2	CASRKPGVTYGYTF
TRBV6-4	TRBJ1-5	CASSDGTGGDQPQHF
TRBV10-2	TRBJ2-1	CASSDLGQFNEQFF
TRBV5-6	TRBJ2-5	CASTIGGLRGETQYF
TRBV6-5	TRBJ1-2	CASTTGAYGYTF
TRBV5-1	TRBJ1-2	CASSLKDRTYGYTF
TRBV19	TRBJ2-3	CASSIGDHATQYF
TRBV27	TRBJ2-2	CASSLRLAGGNGELFF
TRBV2	TRBJ1-4	CASSELKWGDPTNEKLFF
TRBV23-1	TRBJ1-5	CASSQSFGGDNQPQHF
TRBV11-2	TRBJ2-7	CASSLGAGGVYEQYF
TRBV5-1	TRBJ1-2	CASSPGQDFRRFYGYTF
TRBV7-2	TRBJ1-2	CASSRGGKSYGYTF
TRBV7-3	TRBJ2-1	CASSGTGGTEQFF
TRBV7-9	TRBJ1-2	CATTGQGNGYTF
TRBV6-5	TRBJ1-5	CASSPRGPKSQHF
TRBV3-1/TRBV3-2	TRBJ1-2	CASSPPGGNYGYTF
TRBV6-4	TRBJ2-2	CASSPGGDTGELFF
TRBV5-1	TRBJ1-6	CASSLAEQGNSPLHF
TRBV27	TRBJ2-7	CASSPGGRSTYEQYF
TRBV20-1	TRBJ2-1	CSASGLGGNEQFF
TRBV5-1	TRBJ2-1	CASSFGTGNEQFF
TRBV29-1	TRBJ1-1	CSVGDGHTEAFF
TRBV5-5	TRBJ1-1	CASSLAGMSGAFF
TRBV12-5	TRBJ2-1	CASGAGTGGKNEQFF
TRBV19	TRBJ1-5	CASMTGGGRQPQHF
TRBV9	TRBJ1-4	CASSARSGGNEKLFF
TRBV6-1	TRBJ2-2	CASRERLAGGLNTGELFF
TRBV10-1	TRBJ2-7	CAYAPLTGTGQPRGSYEQYF
TRBV29-1	TRBJ1-2	CSGQGANGYTF
TRBV19	TRBJ1-5	CASTTAGVGNQPQHF
TRBV9	TRBJ1-2	CASSQGRLNDYTF
TRBV9	TRBJ2-5	CASSVESQETQYF
TRBV2	TRBJ2-1	CASSGRLAGSYSSYNEQFF
TRBV28	TRBJ1-2	CATEGGLRGYTF
TRBV30	TRBJ1-5	CAGQGGLDQPQHF
TRBV9	TRBJ1-6	CASSPQQGGSPLHF
TRBV29-1	TRBJ1-4	CSVTPEKGREKLFF
TRBV28	TRBJ2-1	CASSSASVWMNEQFF
TRBV7-9	TRBJ1-1	CASIQGGNTEAFF
TRBV2	TRBJ2-5	CAISGEPYQETQYF
TRBV6-1	TRBJ1-2	CASSHGTGYYGYTF
TRBV28	TRBJ1-2	CASSWAYRVGYTF
TRBV4-2	TRBJ1-2	CASSQRTGMDYGYTF